The 2 T cell receptor beta chains reported below all come from one sample, sequenced in a study of T-cell memory formation after mild COVID-19. TCRdb re-analysed the 5' RACE reads in MiXCR, keeping a single row per CDR3 protein. The sample includes approximately 490,000 distinct CDR3 sequences, over 20% of them seen just once. The sequenced sample was PBMCs or a T cell subset sorted from them (not recorded which). These receptors were taken from an adult woman who had mild COVID-19 (a few samples of this study predate the infection). Cell type and time point are not known.

This clonotype was recorded at least ten times. V gene TRBV9 combines with J gene TRBJ2-1; 7 nucleotides agree with TRBD1. Germline CDR1 reads SGDLS; CDR2 reads YYNGEE. V lost 2 bases and J lost 0; bases outside the gene matches: 2. This CDR3 is built from 15 residues. Here the CDR3 DNA reads TGTGCCAGCAGCGTGGGACAGAGCTCCTACAATGAGCAGTTCTTC. Translated, it gives CASSVGQSSYNEQFF. The full variable domain, rest sourced from reference TRBV9 and TRBJ2-1, is DSGVTQTPKHLITATGQRVTLRCSPRSGDLSVYWYQQSLDQGLQFLIQYYNGEERAKGNILERFSAQQFPDLHSELNLSSLELGDSALYFCASSVGQSSYNEQFFGPGTRLTVL.

The J gene is TRBJ1-6, the V gene TRBV7-9, with a weak D call TRBD1 (6 bases). Trimming took 6 bases from V and 8 from J, leaving 14 bases between them. Per germline, CDR1 SEHNR and CDR2 FQNEAQ (reference sequence). The CDR3 contains 14 residues. CDR3 DNA: TGTGCCAGCAGGGAGGAGGGGGAAGATTCACCCCTCCACTTT. This gives the protein CASREEGEDSPLHF.